The entry below describes one T cell receptor (beta chain). This clonotype occurred many times. The clone's antigen remains unknown. No much larger clone is present one base from it, and per-base qualities are unavailable. This record comes from a study of response to subunit inactivated influenza vaccine listed by TCRdb under 2018. In terms of the full investigation: Deep quantitative profiling of the T cell receptor repertoire was used in the study to follow responses to a trivalent subunit inactivated influenza vaccine.

What the study reported, not specific to this receptor: The authors suggested that each seasonal influenza vaccination may recruit only a limited number of new T cells.

Libraries were constructed by RT-PCR. TCRdb records Illumina HiSeq 2500 as the sequencer. TCRdb trimmed the raw reads at Q25, called clones with MiXCR and kept productive beta chains. Rows with one shared CDR3 protein collapse into an entry with the most common genes and DNA. The sample profile shows approximately 570,000 distinct CDR3 sequences; approximately 7.7% of them were found once. The top ten clonotypes cover over 10% of the sample. Measured from the cysteine to the phenylalanine, the CDR3 is 11 residues long. Just CDR3 DNA is preserved here, 33 bases in frame from base 1. The germline V gene (reference sequence) provides CDR1 DFQATT and CDR2 SNEGSKA. V is clipped by 2 bases and J by 10 bases, and the sequence between their germline boundaries is 9 bases long.

The chain couples TRBV20-1 to TRBJ2-1; the D gene is possibly TRBD1, with 5 bases matching. The origin of this receptor is a man aged 50 to 69 who received an inactivated influenza vaccine. Donor details come from another sample of the same person, matched by shared clones. This material consisted of PBMCs from blood, taken less than 25 months after vaccination. The nucleotide sequence reads as follows: TGCAGTGCTAGACTAAGACAGGAGCAGTTCTTC. It translates to CSARLRQEQFF.